This TCR beta chain came from a study of blood T cell repertoires in COVID-19. Turning to the study itself: Sites in the United States, Italy and Spain provided acute and convalescent COVID-19 samples. From T cells, B-cell-depleted T cells, or PBMCs came the material, which was cDNA or gDNA.

Enrollment of patients from Seattle took place during active infection, with longitudinal follow-up. Study processing details: From reference gene primer amplification, estimates of nucleated cell counts were derived. The repertoire was sequenced with immunoSEQ multiplex PCR; TCRdb's copy has only in-frame clones and lacks some. V and J calls and clone size follow that table, whereas D and trimming were derived from the DNA. This table has roughly 310,000 clones, roughly 90% appearing once. CDR3 size: 13 residues. Per germline, CDR1 SGHAT and CDR2 FQNNGV. Trimming stripped 1 base from V and 1 base from J, with 4 bases between.

The sequenced sample was peripheral blood. The TCR was taken from a woman younger than 45 with COVID-19, enrolled during active disease. The chain recombines TRBV11-2 with TRBJ1-1; no clear D gene. The CDR3 loop reads CASSLAENTEAFF. The CDR3 DNA follows: TGTGCCAGCAGCTTAGCAGAGAACACTGAAGCTTTCTTT.